The subject of this entry is one T cell receptor beta chain. Only in-frame clones appear in the TCRdb table, and some are missing; sequencing was by immunoSEQ multiplex PCR. Of 77,000 or so clones listed, roughly 80% were seen once; the top ten hold about 6.9%. This sample was taken from a study of blood T cell repertoires in COVID-19. Study details: COVID-19 samples from acute and convalescent phases originated in the United States, Italy and Spain. T cells, B-cell-depleted T cells, or PBMCs provided the cDNA or gDNA that served as material.

The CDR3 totals 13 residues. Looked up from germline, CDR1 is SGHVS and CDR2 is FQNEAQ. The germline V and J ends were trimmed by 5 bases and 0 bases, with 8 bases remaining between them. The Seattle patients, enrolled during active infection, were followed longitudinally. The chain joins TRBV7-8 to TRBJ2-7; D might be TRBD2 (6 bases). Sequenced input: peripheral blood. This TCR was sampled from a man in his thirties or forties with COVID-19, enrolled during active disease. As DNA, the CDR3 is TGTGCCAGCAGCCGGGACTTCTCCTACGAGCAGTACTTC. Translating it yields CASSRDFSYEQYF.